Following are 32 T cell receptor beta chains from one sample sequenced in a study of cytomegalovirus exposure and HLA in healthy donors (dated by TCRdb to about 2017). The library was made by the immunoSEQ multiplex PCR assay. The multiplex PCR relied on a mix of 60 forward primers for TCR Vbeta segments and 13 reverse primers for TCR Jbeta segments. Sourced from immuneACCESS, this table was stored by TCRdb with only in-frame sequences that have V and J called. A share of the clones is absent; for the studies checked, an unresolved V gene accounts for under half, and the remainder has no known explanation. The sample table lists about 150,000 clones, 75% to 80% of them with a count of one. The ten largest clones capture 1.5% to 2% of the sample. Sequenced: PBMCs. These receptors originate from a woman aged 25 to 39 in good health and CMV-seronegative.

The chain combines TRBV7-8 with TRBJ2-2; TRBD2 agrees at 8 bases. The CDR3 spans 16 residues. The ends lost 3 bases at V and 4 bases at J; junction bases unmatched: 7. The germline V gene encodes CDR1 SGHVS and CDR2 FQNEAQ. The CDR3 sequence: CASSFGTRLATGELFF. The CDR3 region has the DNA TGTGCCAGCAGCTTTGGGACTAGGTTGGCCACCGGGGAGCTGTTTTTT.

The chain has TRBV7-9 and TRBJ1-2, with D hard to call. CDR1 and CDR2 (germline): SEHNR, FQNEAQ (reference sequence). This CDR3 contains 13 residues. V shed 6 bases and J shed 6 bases, with 14 bases lying between them. The CDR3 is CASRALDWDGYTF. The CDR3 DNA is TGTGCCAGCAGGGCGCTGGACTGGGATGGCTACACCTTC.

J is TRBJ1-3 and V is TRBV7-9; the match to TRBD1 covers 8 bases. Germline values: CDR1 SEHNR, CDR2 FQNEAQ (reference sequence). The CDR3 is 13 amino acids. The J segment lost 2 bases and the V segment lost 10 bases, leaving 4 bases of the junction unmatched. CDR3 sequence: CANGQGPGNTIYF. DNA of the CDR3: TGTGCCAACGGACAGGGCCCTGGAAACACCATATATTTT.

The chain links TRBV7-8 to TRBJ2-1; D remains ambiguous. Germline CDR1 and CDR2: SGHVS and FQNEAQ. The CDR3 has 19 residues. V was cut by 3 bases and J by 1 base, with 22 bases left in between. Written as DNA, the CDR3 is TGTGCCAGCAGCTTCCCTAAGATACTCGGCCCGCGGTCCTACAATGAGCAGTTCTTC. Its translation: CASSFPKILGPRSYNEQFF.

This clone came up once. The V gene is TRBV7-2, the J gene TRBJ1-2; 8 bases map to TRBD1. Germline CDR1 SGHTA, CDR2 FQGNSA. Trimming took 6 bases from V and 7 from J; bases not matched to a gene: 4. This CDR3 contains 12 residues. CDR3 coding DNA: TGTGCCAGCAGTCTACAGGGGGGTGGCTACACCTTC. As protein: CASSLQGGGYTF. The whole variable domain, remainder taken from reference TRBV7-2 and TRBJ1-2, is GAGVSQSPSNKVTEKGKDVELRCDPISGHTALYWYRQSLGQGLEFLIYFQGNSAPDKSGLPSDRFSAERTGGSVSTLTIQRTQQEDSAVYLCASSLQGGGYTFGSGTRLTVV.

The chain employs TRBV6-5 and TRBJ1-5; D unclear. Germline loops: CDR1 MNHEY, CDR2 SVGAGI. CDR3 length: 15 residues. V gave up 5 bases and J gave up 4 bases, with 15 bases separating them. The CDR3 is CASSPIWTGNQPQHF. Here the CDR3 DNA reads TGTGCCAGCAGTCCAATATGGACGGGAAATCAGCCCCAGCATTTT.

The rearrangement uses TRBV27 and TRBJ2-7; maybe TRBD2 (6 bases). V gave up 4 bases and J gave up 4 bases, with 17 bases separating them. The V gene's germline CDR1 is MNHEY and CDR2 SMNVEV (reference sequence). The CDR3 loop spans 15 amino acids. The chain's CDR3 is CASSSSLRGIYEQYF. CDR3 coding DNA: TGTGCCAGCAGTTCGTCCCTGCGGGGCATTTACGAGCAGTACTTC.

The rearrangement uses TRBV2 and TRBJ2-1; 8 nucleotides align to TRBD2. V gave up 4 bases and J gave up 10 bases; unmatched junction bases: 12. The CDR3 has 15 residues. Germline assignment: CDR1 SNHLY and CDR2 FYNNEI. The CDR3 DNA reads TGTGCCAGCAGTGGTTACTATAGCGGGGCTTCGGAGCAGTTCTTC. This gives the protein CASSGYYSGASEQFF.

The count of this clone is one. The gene calls are TRBV5-1 and TRBJ2-1; TRBD1 might be the D (6 bases). V shed 6 bases and J shed 0 bases, with 13 bases lying between them. The CDR3 sequence is 15 residues long. Per germline, CDR1 SGHRS and CDR2 YFSETQ. CDR3 DNA sequence: TGCGCCAGCACTCTACAGGGAAGCTCCTACAATGAGCAGTTCTTC. This encodes CASTLQGSSYNEQFF.

The gene calls are TRBV11-3 and TRBJ2-4, with 8 bases aligning to TRBD2. This CDR3 is built from 15 residues. With V trimmed by 5 bases and J by 8 bases, 11 bases remained unmatched. Per the germline V gene, CDR1 is SGHNT and CDR2 is YENEEA. The CDR3 protein is CASSASRGAEDIQYF. The CDR3 nucleotides are TGTGCCAGCAGCGCCTCGCGGGGGGCCGAGGACATTCAGTACTTC.

V is TRBV9 and J is TRBJ2-2; 9 bases match TRBD1. Germline loops: CDR1 SGDLS, CDR2 YYNGEE. V lost 2 bases to trimming and J lost 6 bases; unmatched junction nucleotides: 5. This CDR3 spans 15 amino acids. CDR3 in DNA: TGTGCCAGCAGCGTTGGGACAGGGACCGCCGGGGAGCTGTTTTTT. As protein: CASSVGTGTAGELFF.

The chain has TRBV27 and TRBJ1-1; 9 nucleotides agree with TRBD1. The CDR3 length is 14 residues. Germline lookup yields CDR1 MNHEY and CDR2 SMNVEV (reference sequence). The V and J ends lost 7 bases and 1 base, in that order; junction bases with no gene match: 4. The CDR3: CASKDRGTNTEAFF. CDR3 DNA sequence: TGTGCCAGCAAAGACAGGGGGACGAACACTGAAGCTTTCTTT.

V and J are TRBV5-4 and TRBJ1-6; D unresolved. The CDR3 loop spans 15 amino acids. Germline V gene sequence: CDR1 SGHNT, CDR2 YYREEE (reference sequence). V was clipped by 1 base and J by 8 bases, with 13 bases between them. CDR3 loop: CASSLMPEADSPLHF. The DNA for the CDR3 is TGTGCCAGCAGCTTGATGCCCGAAGCGGATTCACCCCTCCACTTT.

This chain uses TRBV7-8 with TRBJ2-3; D possibly corresponds to TRBD1 (5 bases). The V end lost 1 base, the J end lost 2 bases, and 16 bases lay between the germline ends. The germline gives CDR1 SGHVS, CDR2 FQNEAQ. The CDR3 has 17 amino acids. CDR3 sequence (DNA): TGTGCCAGCAGCTTAGTTCGGTGGCAGGGTTACACAGATACGCAGTATTTT. Protein product: CASSLVRWQGYTDTQYF.

This clone was recorded a few times. The V call is TRBV5-6, the J call TRBJ1-4; 8 bases fit TRBD1. V trimming: 2 bases; J trimming: 4 bases; junction bases outside the gene matches: 4. This CDR3 has 15 residues. The germline V gene has CDR1 SGHDT and CDR2 YYEEEE. The CDR3 sequence: CASSFTGGGNEKLFF. The CDR3 coding sequence is TGTGCCAGCAGCTTTACAGGGGGTGGTAATGAAAAACTGTTTTTT. Full variable domain (missing parts from reference TRBV5-6 and TRBJ1-4): DAGVTQSPTHLIKTRGQQVTLRCSPKSGHDTVSWYQQALGQGPQFIFQYYEEEERQRGNFPDRFSGHQFPNYSSELNVNALLLGDSALYLCASSFTGGGNEKLFFGSGTQLSVL.

V and J are TRBV5-1 and TRBJ1-2, with D possibly TRBD1 on 6 matching bases. The germline gives CDR1 SGHRS, CDR2 YFSETQ. The length of the CDR3 is 14 residues. Trimming removed 0 bases from V and 3 bases from J, with 9 bases in between. The CDR3 DNA is TGCGCCAGCAGCTTGGGGGGGGGCGACTATGGCTACACCTTC. It codes for CASSLGGGDYGYTF.

V gene TRBV5-6 combines with J gene TRBJ2-7; D possibly corresponds to TRBD2 (5 bases). This CDR3 contains 15 residues. V was trimmed by 4 bases and J by 2 bases, leaving 16 bases between them. Germline V gene lookup returns CDR1 SGHDT and CDR2 YYEEEE. The CDR3 nucleotides read TGTGCCAGCAGCCTTAACGGGGTCCAACCCTACGAGCAGTACTTC. It encodes CASSLNGVQPYEQYF.

The chain is built from TRBV5-1 and TRBJ2-7, with 9 nucleotides matching TRBD1. The CDR3 runs to 15 residues. Per the germline V gene, CDR1 is SGHRS and CDR2 is YFSETQ. After removal of 5 bases from V and 0 bases from J, the junction contained 6 bases not matched to a gene. CDR3 sequence (DNA): TGCGCCAGCAGGTCCGGGACAGGGAGCTCCTACGAGCAGTACTTC. The encoded protein is CASRSGTGSSYEQYF.

Regarding this clone: Other DNA sequences of this sample code for an identical CDR3. The chain joins TRBV7-2 to TRBJ1-2; no reliable D call. Germline lookup yields CDR1 SGHTA and CDR2 FQGNSA. Trimming removed 0 bases from V and 1 base from J, with 6 bases in between. The length of the CDR3 is 14 residues. The chain's CDR3 is CASSLAGSNYGYTF. Here the CDR3 DNA reads TGTGCCAGCAGCTTAGCGGGGAGTAACTATGGCTACACCTTC.

The rearrangement uses TRBV6-4 and TRBJ2-1; D possibly corresponds to TRBD1 (5 bases). The CDR3 contains 13 residues. V lost 6 bases and J 5 bases, leaving 11 bases between the germline ends. Germline V gene sequence: CDR1 MRHNA, CDR2 SNTAGT. CDR3: CASSLTANNEQFF. The CDR3, as DNA: TGTGCCAGCAGCTTGACAGCTAACAATGAGCAGTTCTTC.

The chain joins TRBV29-1 to TRBJ2-7, with a tentative D call TRBD2 (6 bases). V lost 4 bases, J lost 6 bases, and 16 bases lay in between. This CDR3 has 13 residues. CDR1 and CDR2 (germline): SQVTM, ANQGSEA. The CDR3, as DNA: TGCAGCGTTGGGAGGGAATGGGTCGGCGAGCAGTACTTC. This encodes CSVGREWVGEQYF.

This chain connects TRBV4-2 to TRBJ1-5, with D perhaps TRBD1 (6 bases). There are 14 residues in the CDR3. V lost 0 bases and J lost 11, with 14 bases in between. Germline V CDR1 and CDR2: LGHNA, YNFKEQ. The CDR3 DNA reads as TGTGCCAGCAGCCAAGATCGCAGACAGGCTGCCCAGCATTTT. It specifies CASSQDRRQAAQHF.

The chain has TRBV6-6 and TRBJ1-2, with D maybe TRBD1 (6 bases). The germline V and J ends were trimmed by 5 bases and 4 bases, with 14 bases remaining between them. The V gene's germline CDR1 is MNHNY and CDR2 SVGAGI (reference sequence). The CDR3 contains 14 residues. The CDR3 region is CASSGAGDAYGYTF. CDR3 sequence (DNA): TGTGCCAGCAGTGGCGCAGGGGATGCCTATGGCTACACCTTC.

V is TRBV10-3 and J is TRBJ1-1; 12 bases line up with TRBD1. The ends lost 4 bases at V and 0 bases at J; junction bases unmatched: 3. Germline lookup yields CDR1 ENHRY and CDR2 SYGVKD. The CDR3 contains 16 residues. DNA for the CDR3: TGTGCCATCAGTGTTGGGACAGGGGGCTTGAACACTGAAGCTTTCTTT. Translated, it gives CAISVGTGGLNTEAFF.

The chain couples TRBV7-2 to TRBJ1-1; D ambiguous. The V end lost 5 bases, the J end lost 0 bases, and 13 bases lay between the germline ends. There are 15 residues in the CDR3. Looked up from germline, CDR1 is SGHTA and CDR2 is FQGNSA. The CDR3 spells CASSLSPGLNTEAFF. The CDR3 coding sequence is TGTGCCAGCAGCCTCTCCCCGGGGTTGAACACTGAAGCTTTCTTT. Variable domain in full (rest from reference TRBV7-2 and TRBJ1-1): GAGVSQSPSNKVTEKGKDVELRCDPISGHTALYWYRQSLGQGLEFLIYFQGNSAPDKSGLPSDRFSAERTGGSVSTLTIQRTQQEDSAVYLCASSLSPGLNTEAFFGQGTRLTVV.

The V and J genes are TRBV7-2 and TRBJ2-7; 7 bases match TRBD2. The CDR3 is 15 amino acids. CDR1 and CDR2 (germline): SGHTA, FQGNSA. Unmatched junction bases numbered 5, after V lost 1 base and J lost 2 bases. The CDR3 DNA reads TGTGCCAGCAGCTTAGAACGGGGGGTCACCTACGAGCAGTACTTC. It is translated as CASSLERGVTYEQYF.

The chain is built from TRBV4-3 and TRBJ1-2; no clear D. Trimming cost V 4 bases and J 8 bases, with 14 bases left between them. The CDR3 loop spans 13 amino acids. Per germline, CDR1 LGHNA and CDR2 YSLEER. The CDR3 reads CASSRGNGYGYTF. The DNA of the CDR3 is TGCGCCAGCAGCCGAGGAAATGGGTACGGCTACACCTTC.

The chain joins TRBV5-1 to TRBJ1-1, with D perhaps TRBD1 (6 bases). CDR1 and CDR2 (germline): SGHRS, YFSETQ. The CDR3 covers 14 residues. V was clipped by 4 bases and J by 6 bases, with 16 bases between them. CDR3: CASSLWGGEAEAFF. CDR3 coding DNA: TGCGCCAGCAGCCTTTGGGGGGGCGAGGCTGAAGCTTTCTTT.

This sequence joins TRBV6-5 and TRBJ1-2, with 10 bases aligning to TRBD1. Trimming took 5 bases from V and 10 from J; bases not matched to a gene: 1. The CDR3 length is 11 residues. CDR1 and CDR2 (germline): MNHEY, SVGAGI. The chain's CDR3 is CASSRQGAYTF. The CDR3 DNA sequence: TGTGCCAGCAGTCGACAGGGGGCCTACACCTTC.

This rearrangement joins TRBV6-1 to TRBJ2-7; the D is unclear. Looked up from germline, CDR1 is MNHNS and CDR2 is SASEGT. The CDR3 spans 12 residues. Between the trimmed V and J ends, which lost 4 bases and 9 bases, there was a span of 13 bases. CDR3 sequence reads: CASSGGSVWQYF. The CDR3 DNA reads as TGTGCCAGCAGTGGAGGCTCGGTTTGGCAGTACTTC.

This sequence joins TRBV5-5 and TRBJ2-7, with D perhaps TRBD1 (5 bases). CDR3 length equals 15 residues. Germline CDR1 is SGHKS and CDR2 is YYEKEE (reference sequence). V was shortened by 4 bases and J by 3 bases, with 17 bases between the two germline ends. The CDR3 DNA sequence: TGTGCCAGCAGCACACCAAGGCGGCAGGGCTACGAGCAGTACTTC. This translates into CASSTPRRQGYEQYF.

This clone occurred once. The chain combines TRBV14 with TRBJ2-1, with D unresolved. Germline-derived CDR1 and CDR2 are SGHDN and FVKESK. The CDR3 runs 15 residues. Trimming stripped 1 base from V and 1 base from J, with 8 bases between. As DNA, the CDR3 is TGTGCCAGCAGCCAAGGGCTACAGTCCTACAATGAGCAGTTCTTC. This sequence encodes CASSQGLQSYNEQFF.